These 13 T cell receptor beta chains share one sample of origin, sequenced in a study of blood T cell repertoires in COVID-19. This table comes from immunoSEQ multiplex PCR, and its TCRdb copy is limited to in-frame clones, with some not included. The table lists about 100,000 clones, 80% to 90% of them singletons, with roughly 4.7% in the top ten. The sequencing sample was made of peripheral blood. These receptors were taken from a human donor in a cohort sampled during active COVID-19.

This chain links TRBV5-1 with TRBJ2-7; no definite D call. The CDR3 has 12 amino acids. Per the germline V gene, CDR1 is SGHRS and CDR2 is YFSETQ. The germline V and J ends were trimmed by 0 bases and 9 bases, with 10 bases remaining between them. CDR3 in amino acids: CASSLDPPRQYF. The DNA for the CDR3 is TGCGCCAGCAGCTTGGATCCCCCGAGGCAGTACTTC.

The genes are TRBV4-1 and TRBJ1-1, with D possibly being TRBD1 (5 bases). V was cut by 3 bases and J by 7 bases, with 12 bases left in between. Germline lookup yields CDR1 MGHRA and CDR2 YSYEKL. The CDR3 is made up of 13 amino acids. This chain's CDR3 is CASSQIVGGEAFF. The CDR3 nucleotides read TGCGCCAGCAGCCAGATTGTCGGGGGTGAAGCTTTCTTT.

The DNA of the CDR3 is TGCGCCAGCAGCCAAGAACCCCTTCGCACTGCGGAGCAGTTCTTC. It is translated as CASSQEPLRTAEQFF. V usage is TRBV4-1 and J usage is TRBJ2-1, with D unresolved. CDR3 length: 15 residues. Germline CDR1 and CDR2: MGHRA and YSYEKL. The ends were cut back, 0 bases at V and 10 bases at J, with 16 bases in the middle.

The gene calls are TRBV11-2 and TRBJ2-5; a possible D gene is TRBD1 (5 bases). Trimming left V 7 bases short and J 5 bases short, with 11 bases between. The germline V gene has CDR1 SGHAT and CDR2 FQNNGV. The CDR3 has 12 residues. DNA of the CDR3: TGTGCCAGCACAGGACAAAAGGAGACCCAGTACTTC. Translated, it gives CASTGQKETQYF. Combining the CDR3 with reference TRBV11-2 and TRBJ2-5 gives the whole variable domain EAGVAQSPRYKIIEKRQSVAFWCNPISGHATLYWYQQILGQGPKLLIQFQNNGVVDDSQLPKDRFSAERLKGVDSTLKIQPAKLEDSAVYLCASTGQKETQYFGPGTRLLVL.

The CDR3 DNA reads as TGTGCCAGCAGCTTGTACAGGGACGGTTACAATGAGCAGTTCTTC. Translated: CASSLYRDGYNEQFF. The V and J genes are TRBV5-6 and TRBJ2-1; maybe TRBD1 (6 bases). V lost 1 base and J lost 4, with 12 bases in between. The CDR3 runs to 15 residues. Germline V gives CDR1 SGHDT, CDR2 YYEEEE.

V is TRBV5-4 and J is TRBJ1-2, with D possibly being TRBD1 (6 bases). With 0 bases removed from V and 7 bases from J, the gap between germline ends came to 16 bases. Germline CDR1 reads SGHNT; CDR2 reads YYREEE (reference sequence). CDR3 length: 15 residues. The CDR3 nucleotides are TGTGCCAGCAGCTTGGGGCAGGGGCATGACGGTGGCTACACCTTC. This gives the protein CASSLGQGHDGGYTF.

The chain combines TRBV6-5 with TRBJ2-3; D gene unclear. The CDR3 contains 14 residues. Germline loops: CDR1 MNHEY, CDR2 SVGAGI. V was trimmed by 8 bases and J by 1 base, leaving 13 bases between them. The CDR3 nucleotides are TGTGCCAGCGTCCGGTCGTACGGCACAGATACGCAGTATTTT. It specifies CASVRSYGTDTQYF.

The genes are TRBV28 and TRBJ1-2, with D possibly matching TRBD1 (5 bases). CDR1 is MDHEN, CDR2 SYDVKM, per germline. V lost 4 bases and J lost 4, with 16 bases in between. This CDR3 region has 15 residues. The CDR3 coding sequence is TGTGCCAGCAGTTCTTTGCGGGGGAGTGGCTATGGCTACACCTTC. Protein product: CASSSLRGSGYGYTF.

The V call is TRBV11-2, the J call TRBJ2-2; D might be TRBD2 (6 bases). This CDR3 spans 16 amino acids. Germline CDR1 is SGHAT and CDR2 is FQNNGV. V was cut by 0 bases and J by 4 bases, with 12 bases left in between. CDR3 sequence reads: CASSLESGRGTGELFF. The DNA for the CDR3 is TGTGCCAGCAGCTTAGAATCCGGGAGAGGCACCGGGGAGCTGTTTTTT.

In its sample, this clone was seen once. The chain employs TRBV7-2 and TRBJ2-7; 8 bases map to TRBD1. V lost 2 bases and J lost 2; bases outside the gene matches: 14. CDR1 is SGHTA and CDR2 is FQGNSA in the germline V gene. The CDR3 covers 18 residues. CDR3 sequence: CASSLRSRTGREAYEQYF. CDR3 DNA: TGTGCCAGCAGCTTAAGGAGTCGGACAGGGCGAGAGGCCTACGAGCAGTACTTC. Variable domain in full (rest from reference TRBV7-2 and TRBJ2-7): GAGVSQSPSNKVTEKGKDVELRCDPISGHTALYWYRQSLGQGLEFLIYFQGNSAPDKSGLPSDRFSAERTGGSVSTLTIQRTQQEDSAVYLCASSLRSRTGREAYEQYFGPGTRLTVT.

The chain combines TRBV28 with TRBJ1-5, with 10 bases that match TRBD1. CDR3 length: 15 amino acids. V was clipped by 5 bases and J by 4 bases; unmatched bases: 5. From germline, CDR1 is MDHEN and CDR2 SYDVKM. The CDR3 DNA is TGTGCCAGCAGTGATGACAGGGGGCGAAATCAGCCCCAGCATTTT. It codes for CASSDDRGRNQPQHF.

The gene calls are TRBV27 and TRBJ2-6; D is unclear. There are 17 residues in the CDR3. Between the trimmed V and J ends, which lost 5 bases and 0 bases, there was a span of 14 bases. Germline lookup yields CDR1 MNHEY and CDR2 SMNVEV (reference sequence). DNA for the CDR3: TGTGCCAGCAGTAGTCCTGACATTAGCTCTGGGGCCAACGTCCTGACTTTC. Translating it yields CASSSPDISSGANVLTF.

This sequence joins TRBV27 and TRBJ1-5; TRBD1 is a possible D gene (5 bases). The CDR3 length is 17 residues. V was pared by 1 base and J by 3 bases, with 16 bases between. Germline V gene data show CDR1 as MNHEY and CDR2 as SMNVEV (reference sequence). For the CDR3, the DNA is TGTGCCAGCAGTTTATTGTATCTAGGGGTAGACAATCAGCCCCAGCATTTT. Protein sequence: CASSLLYLGVDNQPQHF.